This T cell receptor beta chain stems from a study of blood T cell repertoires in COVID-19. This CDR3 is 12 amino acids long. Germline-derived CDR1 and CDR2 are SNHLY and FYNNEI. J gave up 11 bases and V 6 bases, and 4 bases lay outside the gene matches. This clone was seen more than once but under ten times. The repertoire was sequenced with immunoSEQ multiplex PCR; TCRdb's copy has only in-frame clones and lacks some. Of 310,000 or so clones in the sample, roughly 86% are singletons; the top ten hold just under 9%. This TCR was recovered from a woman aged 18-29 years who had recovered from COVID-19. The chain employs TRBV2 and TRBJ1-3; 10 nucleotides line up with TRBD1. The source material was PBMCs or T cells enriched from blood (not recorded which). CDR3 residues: CASRGTGDPIYF. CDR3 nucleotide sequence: TGTGCCAGCAGGGGGACAGGGGACCCCATATATTTT.